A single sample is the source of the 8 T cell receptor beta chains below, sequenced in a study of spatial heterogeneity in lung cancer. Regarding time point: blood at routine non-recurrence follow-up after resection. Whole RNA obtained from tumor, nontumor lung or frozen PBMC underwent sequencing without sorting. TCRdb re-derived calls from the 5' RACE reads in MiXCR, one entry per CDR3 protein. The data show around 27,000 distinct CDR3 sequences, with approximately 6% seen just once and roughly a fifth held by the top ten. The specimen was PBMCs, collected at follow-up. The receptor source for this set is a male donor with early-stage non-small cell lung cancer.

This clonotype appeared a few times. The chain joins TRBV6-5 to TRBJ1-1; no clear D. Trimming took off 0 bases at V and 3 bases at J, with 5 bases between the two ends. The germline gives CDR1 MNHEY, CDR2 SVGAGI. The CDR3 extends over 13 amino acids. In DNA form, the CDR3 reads TGTGCCAGCAGTTACTCGCGGGACACTGAAGCTTTCTTT. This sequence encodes CASSYSRDTEAFF.

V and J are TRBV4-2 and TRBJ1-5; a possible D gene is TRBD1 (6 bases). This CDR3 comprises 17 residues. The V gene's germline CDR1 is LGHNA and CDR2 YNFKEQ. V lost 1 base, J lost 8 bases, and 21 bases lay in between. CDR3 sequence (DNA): TGTGCCAGCAGCCAAGTAGGCCGTGGGGGGGCTATGAAGCCCCAGCATTTT. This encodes CASSQVGRGGAMKPQHF.

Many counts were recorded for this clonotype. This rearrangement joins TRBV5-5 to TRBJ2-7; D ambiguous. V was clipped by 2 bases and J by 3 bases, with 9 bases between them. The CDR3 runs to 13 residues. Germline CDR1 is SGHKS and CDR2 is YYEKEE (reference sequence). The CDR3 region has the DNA TGTGCCAGCAGCTTTTCCGAATTCTACGAGCAGTACTTC. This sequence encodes CASSFSEFYEQYF.

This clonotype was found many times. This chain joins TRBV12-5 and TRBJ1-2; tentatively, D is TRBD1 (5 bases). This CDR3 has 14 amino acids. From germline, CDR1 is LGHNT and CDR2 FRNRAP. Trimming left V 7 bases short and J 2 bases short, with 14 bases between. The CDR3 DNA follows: TGTGCTAGTGCCTCGGGTGGGGGAAACTATGGCTACACCTTC. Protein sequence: CASASGGGNYGYTF.

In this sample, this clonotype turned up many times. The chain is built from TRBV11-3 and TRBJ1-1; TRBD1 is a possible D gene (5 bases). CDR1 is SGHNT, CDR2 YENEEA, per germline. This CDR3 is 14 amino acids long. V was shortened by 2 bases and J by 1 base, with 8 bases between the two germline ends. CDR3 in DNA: TGTGCCAGCAGCTTACAAGGGGAGAACACTGAAGCTTTCTTT. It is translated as CASSLQGENTEAFF.

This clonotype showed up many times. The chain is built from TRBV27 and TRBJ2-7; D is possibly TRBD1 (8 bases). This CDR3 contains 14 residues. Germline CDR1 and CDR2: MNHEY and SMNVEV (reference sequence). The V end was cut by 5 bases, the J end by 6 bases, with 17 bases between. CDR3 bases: TGTGCCAGCAGTAGCGGGGCAGGGGGCCGCGAGCAGTACGTC. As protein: CASSSGAGGREQYV.

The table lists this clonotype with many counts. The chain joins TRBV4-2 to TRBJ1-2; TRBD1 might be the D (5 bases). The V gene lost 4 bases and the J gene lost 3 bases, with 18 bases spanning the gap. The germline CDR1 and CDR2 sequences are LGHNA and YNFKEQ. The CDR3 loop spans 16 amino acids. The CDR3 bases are TGTGCCAGCAGCCCCCCCCCAGGGAGGGGTTACTATGGCTACACCTTC. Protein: CASSPPPGRGYYGYTF.

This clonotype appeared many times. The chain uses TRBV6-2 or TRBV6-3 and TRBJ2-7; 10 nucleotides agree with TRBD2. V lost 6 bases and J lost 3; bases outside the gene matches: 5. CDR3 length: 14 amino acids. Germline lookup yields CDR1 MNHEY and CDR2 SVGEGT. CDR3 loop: CASSLAGDYYEQYV. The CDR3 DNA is TGTGCCAGCAGCCTAGCGGGAGATTACTACGAGCAGTACGTC.